A single sample is the source of the 10 T cell receptor beta chains below, sequenced in a study of PD-L1 blockade in urothelial cancer. TCRdb's table, derived via immunoSEQ multiplex PCR, lists solely in-frame clones and lacks some. The top ten clones hold 3% to 5% of a sample with some 41,000 clones, approximately 90% of them seen once. This specimen was PBMCs, taken around atezolizumab (anti-PD-L1) treatment. These receptor sequences come from an elderly man with urothelial cancer.

On this clone itself: It is likely a read error, because the conserved phenylalanine at the end of the CDR3 is missing. It is unclear where the CDR3 begins or ends on the DNA, so no DNA is shown, and the CDR3 is as TCRdb lists it. The rearrangement links TRBV27 to TRBJ1-2; the D call in the table, TRBD1, was not verified against the DNA. Including both end residues, the CDR3 is 11 amino acids long. From germline, CDR1 is MNHEY and CDR2 SMNVEV (reference sequence). The CDR3 region is CASNFHRWTGN.

This chain links TRBV5-1 with TRBJ1-4; the D is unclear. The CDR3 is made up of 14 amino acids. Germline CDR1 reads SGHRS; CDR2 reads YFSETQ. Trimming pared 4 bases from V and 0 bases from J, leaving 7 bases between. CDR3 sequence reads: CASSPESTNEKLFF. The CDR3 nucleotides read TGCGCCAGCAGCCCGGAGTCAACTAATGAAAAACTGTTTTTT.

The J gene is TRBJ2-7, the V gene TRBV20-1; 7 bases map to TRBD1. Trimming removed 7 bases from V and 5 bases from J; junction bases left unmatched: 5. The CDR3 has 11 amino acids. Looked up from germline, CDR1 is DFQATT and CDR2 is SNEGSKA (reference sequence). CDR3 nucleotides: TGCAGTGGGAGACAGGGCAACGAGCAGTACTTC. Residues: CSGRQGNEQYF.

The chain combines TRBV4-1 with TRBJ1-1, with D unclear. Germline V gene lookup returns CDR1 MGHRA and CDR2 YSYEKL. V lost 0 bases, J lost 8 bases, and 13 bases lay in between. The CDR3 totals 14 residues. CDR3 nucleotide sequence: TGCGCCAGCAGCCAAGATTGGGCAGGCACCGAAGCTTTCTTT. It specifies CASSQDWAGTEAFF.

The chain has TRBV5-1 and TRBJ2-3; D possibly corresponds to TRBD2 (6 bases). Per germline, CDR1 SGHRS and CDR2 YFSETQ. There are 16 residues in the CDR3. V was pared by 4 bases and J by 6 bases, with 21 bases between. CDR3 nucleotide sequence: TGCGCCAGCAGCCGGGCGGGCCAGAGCCGGGGGGATACGCAGTATTTT. Amino acids: CASSRAGQSRGDTQYF.

V usage is TRBV7-2 and J usage is TRBJ2-6; perhaps TRBD2 as D (5 bases). V lost 0 bases, J lost 1 base, and 7 bases lay in between. The CDR3 is 16 amino acids. Germline values: CDR1 SGHTA, CDR2 FQGNSA. The chain's CDR3 is CASSLAPGSGANVLTF. The CDR3 nucleotides read TGTGCCAGCAGCTTAGCGCCGGGATCTGGGGCCAACGTCCTGACTTTC.

CDR3 DNA sequence: TGTGCCAGCAGCTTAGCGGGAGCGAACCAAGAGACCCAGTACTTC. Amino acids: CASSLAGANQETQYF. The V and J genes are TRBV13 and TRBJ2-5; possible D gene TRBD2, 6 bases. CDR1 PRHDT and CDR2 FYEKMQ come from the germline V gene (reference sequence). The CDR3 totals 15 residues. Trimming took 1 base from V and 0 from J, leaving 9 bases between them.

This chain uses TRBV2 with TRBJ1-2; D unresolved. In germline, CDR1 is SNHLY, CDR2 FYNNEI. This CDR3 is built from 15 residues. The V and J ends lost 2 bases and 4 bases respectively, with 14 bases between them. The chain's CDR3 is CASSERQRMGYGYTF. The CDR3 DNA is TGTGCCAGCAGTGAACGACAACGGATGGGCTATGGCTACACCTTC. Drawing the rest from reference TRBV2 and TRBJ1-2, the complete variable domain is EPEVTQTPSHQVTQMGQEVILRCVPISNHLYFYWYRQILGQKVEFLVSFYNNEISEKSEIFDDQFSVERPDGSNFTLKIRSTKLEDSAMYFCASSERQRMGYGYTFGSGTRLTVV.

This clone occurred once. Other DNA sequences within the sample encode an identical CDR3. The chain links TRBV4-3 to TRBJ2-1; a possible D gene is TRBD2 (6 bases). Germline CDR1 is LGHNA and CDR2 is YSLEER. This CDR3 comprises 15 residues. V lost 3 bases and J lost 0, with 9 bases in between. The CDR3 region has the DNA TGCGCCAGCAGCCACGGGGGTAGCTCCTACAATGAGCAGTTCTTC. Its translation is CASSHGGSSYNEQFF.

This clone was recorded a few times. The chain has TRBV4-1 and TRBJ2-7; 11 bases line up with TRBD2. This CDR3 comprises 17 residues. Trimming removed 2 bases from V and 3 bases from J; junction bases left unmatched: 9. Germline lookup yields CDR1 MGHRA and CDR2 YSYEKL. CDR3 loop: CASSQSSSGTSGYEQYF. The CDR3 DNA sequence: TGCGCCAGCAGCCAATCTAGTTCCGGGACTAGCGGCTACGAGCAGTACTTC.